These 15 T cell receptor beta chains were all obtained from the same sample, sequenced in a study of cytomegalovirus exposure and HLA in healthy donors. Vbeta (60) and Jbeta (13) primers were used in the PCR. Repertoires were generated with immunoSEQ multiplex PCR, while TCRdb's copy carries only in-frame clones and drops some. The table includes 200,000 to 300,000 clones, about 81% detected once. Sequenced: PBMCs. These receptors originate from a woman between 40 and 50 years old in good health and CMV-seropositive.

This chain joins TRBV2 and TRBJ2-3, with a possible D match to TRBD1 (5 bases). The CDR3 spans 13 residues. The germline CDR1 and CDR2 sequences are SNHLY and FYNNEI. V was clipped by 9 bases and J by 0 bases, with 10 bases between them. The CDR3 protein is CARSTESTDTQYF. In DNA, the CDR3 is TGTGCCAGATCGACAGAAAGCACAGATACGCAGTATTTT.

The chain has TRBV6-5 and TRBJ2-1; 15 bases map to TRBD2. V lost 6 bases, J lost 5 bases, and 2 bases stayed unmatched. CDR3 length equals 15 residues. Germline CDR1 MNHEY, CDR2 SVGAGI. CDR3 in amino acids: CASRRTSGRDNEQFF. Here the CDR3 DNA reads TGTGCCAGCAGGCGGACTAGCGGGAGGGACAATGAGCAGTTCTTC.

In regard to this clone: One end of the junction is discordant with germline, which a read error may explain. The rearrangement links TRBV25-1 to TRBJ1-2; 7 positions match TRBD1. Germline CDR1 MGHDK, CDR2 SYGVNS. The CDR3 sequence is 15 residues long. As DNA, the CDR3 is TGTGCCAGCAGTGAATATAAGGGGGCAAGTGATGGCCACACCTTC. Its protein is CASSEYKGASDGHTF.

In the case of this clone: The identical CDR3 is also encoded by other nucleotide sequences in the sample. J is TRBJ1-1 and V is TRBV18; D gene uncertain. The CDR3 covers 13 residues. V was pared by 3 bases and J by 1 base, with 6 bases between. Germline values: CDR1 KGHSH, CDR2 LQKENI. CDR3 bases: TGTGCCAGCTCACCTTCAGGGAACACTGAAGCTTTCTTT. This sequence encodes CASSPSGNTEAFF. The full variable domain, in which reference TRBV18 and TRBJ1-1 provide the parts outside the CDR3, is NAGVMQNPRHLVRRRGQEARLRCSPMKGHSHVYWYRQLPEEGLKFMVYLQKENIIDESGMPKERFSAEFPKEGPSILRIQQVVRGDSAAYFCASSPSGNTEAFFGQGTRLTVV.

The rearrangement uses TRBV19 and TRBJ2-7; 9 bases align to TRBD1. Per germline, CDR1 LNHDA and CDR2 SQIVND (reference sequence). This CDR3 comprises 15 residues. V shed 5 bases and J 0 bases; nucleotides not matched to a gene: 5. CDR3 DNA: TGTGCCAGTAGTGCTCCGGGACAGGGCTCCTACGAGCAGTACTTC. It codes for CASSAPGQGSYEQYF.

The CDR3 here is CASTMEGLAGESRYF. DNA for the CDR3: TGCGCCAGCACCATGGAGGGGCTAGCGGGAGAATCACGATACTTC. This chain connects TRBV5-1 to TRBJ2-7; 10 nucleotides align to TRBD2. Trimming at V came to 6 bases and at J to 13 bases, leaving 19 bases not matched to a gene. The CDR3 consists of 15 residues. Germline V gives CDR1 SGHRS, CDR2 YFSETQ.

This clone appeared once. In DNA form, the CDR3 reads TGCGCCAGCAGCACCACGGCGGGGGGAGAAGAGACCCAGTACTTC. It specifies CASSTTAGGEETQYF. J is TRBJ2-5 and V is TRBV4-3, with 8 bases that match TRBD2. The CDR3 runs to 15 residues. The J segment lost 3 bases and the V segment lost 5 bases, leaving 8 bases of the junction unmatched. Per germline, CDR1 LGHNA and CDR2 YSLEER.

This clone was counted between two and nine times. The V call is TRBV6-5, the J call TRBJ2-5; TRBD2 might be the D (6 bases). CDR3 length equals 14 residues. Germline lookup yields CDR1 MNHEY and CDR2 SVGAGI. V lost 4 bases, J lost 6 bases, and 15 bases lay in between. The CDR3, as DNA: TGTGCCAGCAGTTTCGGCCTAGCGAGAAAGACCCAGTACTTC. It codes for CASSFGLARKTQYF.

The table lists this clone with a few counts. The CDR3 here is CASSRAPGQGTEQYF. In DNA form, the CDR3 reads TGCGCCAGCAGCCGAGCCCCGGGACAGGGCACCGAGCAGTACTTC. The chain is built from TRBV4-1 and TRBJ2-7; 9 positions agree with TRBD1. The CDR3 loop spans 15 amino acids. Germline CDR1 is MGHRA and CDR2 is YSYEKL. V dropped 4 bases and J dropped 6; count of bases not matched to a gene: 10.

The J gene is TRBJ2-1, the V gene TRBV25-1, with 8 bases fitting TRBD1. The CDR3 extends over 17 amino acids. The V segment lost 1 base and the J segment 4 bases; nucleotides outside the gene matches: 9. CDR1 is MGHDK and CDR2 is SYGVNS in the germline V gene. CDR3 nucleotide sequence: TGTGCCAGCAGTGAATCCTCGGCAGGGGGCAGGTACAATGAGCAGTTCTTC. Its translation: CASSESSAGGRYNEQFF.

The chain couples TRBV4-3 to TRBJ1-2; maybe TRBD1 (6 bases). CDR3 length: 14 residues. Germline V CDR1 and CDR2: LGHNA, YSLEER. With 0 bases removed from V and 9 bases from J, the gap between germline ends came to 14 bases. DNA for the CDR3: TGCGCCAGCAGCCAAGATTGGGGCAGGGGAAGCTACACCTTC. Its protein is CASSQDWGRGSYTF.

The gene calls are TRBV2 and TRBJ2-1, with 11 bases that match TRBD1. The CDR3 is 15 amino acids. Per germline, CDR1 SNHLY and CDR2 FYNNEI. Trimming took 3 bases from V and 6 from J; bases not matched to a gene: 4. The CDR3 reads CASSDYGTGGNEQFF. For the CDR3, the DNA is TGTGCCAGCAGTGATTACGGGACAGGGGGCAATGAGCAGTTCTTC. Full variable domain (missing parts from reference TRBV2 and TRBJ2-1): EPEVTQTPSHQVTQMGQEVILRCVPISNHLYFYWYRQILGQKVEFLVSFYNNEISEKSEIFDDQFSVERPDGSNFTLKIRSTKLEDSAMYFCASSDYGTGGNEQFFGPGTRLTVL.

This clone was observed a few times. In DNA, the CDR3 is TGTGCCAGCAGCTTAGCTGGGGGCATGGGCACTGAAGCTTTCTTT. This translates into CASSLAGGMGTEAFF. The rearrangement joins TRBV7-2 to TRBJ1-1, with D perhaps TRBD1 (6 bases). The CDR3 consists of 15 residues. Germline V gene lookup returns CDR1 SGHTA and CDR2 FQGNSA. Trimming cost V 0 bases and J 4 bases, with 12 bases left between them.

The rearrangement uses TRBV30 and TRBJ2-3; D is perhaps TRBD2 (5 bases). Trimming took off 3 bases at V and 1 base at J, with 8 bases between the two ends. CDR3 size: 13 residues. CDR1 and CDR2 (germline): GTSNPN, SVGIG (reference sequence). The CDR3 loop reads CAWSLAGTDTQYF. The CDR3 region has the DNA TGTGCCTGGAGCCTAGCCGGCACAGATACGCAGTATTTT.

This chain joins TRBV11-2 and TRBJ2-2; 7 bases match TRBD2. The CDR3 runs to 16 residues. The germline V gene encodes CDR1 SGHAT and CDR2 FQNNGV. J was trimmed by 4 bases and V by 5 bases; bases with no gene match: 10. CDR3 nucleotides: TGTGCCAGCAGCCCCATCGGCGGGGGTTTCACCGGGGAGCTGTTTTTT. It yields the protein CASSPIGGGFTGELFF. The whole variable domain, remainder taken from reference TRBV11-2 and TRBJ2-2, is EAGVAQSPRYKIIEKRQSVAFWCNPISGHATLYWYQQILGQGPKLLIQFQNNGVVDDSQLPKDRFSAERLKGVDSTLKIQPAKLEDSAVYLCASSPIGGGFTGELFFGEGSRLTVL.